These T cell receptor beta chains were read from a single sample in a study of blood T cell repertoires in COVID-19. Assay: immunoSEQ multiplex PCR; the TCRdb copy retains only in-frame clones and omits some. This sample carries 200,000 to 250,000 clones, about four fifths of them seen once, and the ten largest clones take 8.5% to 12%. Sequenced material: peripheral blood. These receptors all come from a woman aged 80 or over with acute or convalescent COVID-19. The CDR3 runs from the conserved cysteine through the conserved F or W. A D gene is named only where the DNA matches it firmly. A clone size is listed for some rows: how often the clone was seen (once, few, many), or a class if it is expanded.

d_gene: TRBD1; j_gene: TRBJ2-5; abundance: .; v_gene: TRBV10-3; CDR3aa: CAISPPGTGRQETQYF; CDR3nt: TGTGCCATCTCTCCCCCCGGGACAGGTCGACAAGAGACCCAGTACTTC
d_gene: TRBD1; j_gene: TRBJ1-4; abundance: .; v_gene: TRBV4-1; CDR3aa: CASRGGTGSVLEKLFF; CDR3nt: TGCGCCAGCCGAGGGGGGACAGGGTCCGTCCTTGAAAAACTGTTTTTT
d_gene: TRBD2; j_gene: TRBJ2-5; abundance: once; v_gene: TRBV3-1/TRBV3-2; CDR3aa: CASSQEVAGGPGQTQYF; CDR3nt: TGTGCCAGCAGCCAAGAGGTGGCGGGGGGCCCCGGGCAGACCCAGTACTTC
d_gene: .; j_gene: TRBJ2-2; abundance: .; v_gene: TRBV7-2; CDR3aa: CASSPRVIAGELFF; CDR3nt: TGTGCCAGCAGCCCACGGGTAATCGCCGGGGAGCTGTTTTTT
d_gene: TRBD1; j_gene: TRBJ1-5; abundance: .; v_gene: TRBV10-1; CDR3aa: CASSEISGTGNSNQPQHF; CDR3nt: TGCGCCAGCAGTGAGATTTCCGGGACAGGAAATAGCAATCAGCCCCAGCATTTT
d_gene: TRBD2; j_gene: TRBJ2-1; abundance: .; v_gene: TRBV5-1; CDR3aa: CASSLESGGHNEQFF; CDR3nt: TGCGCCAGCAGCTTGGAAAGCGGGGGACACAATGAGCAGTTCTTC
d_gene: TRBD2; j_gene: TRBJ2-1; abundance: .; v_gene: TRBV2; CDR3aa: CASSDRGRASYNEQFF; CDR3nt: TGTGCCAGCAGTGATCGGGGGAGGGCCTCCTACAATGAGCAGTTCTTC
d_gene: .; j_gene: TRBJ2-5; abundance: many; v_gene: TRBV5-1; CDR3aa: CASSPVQETQYF; CDR3nt: TGCGCCAGCAGCCCGGTCCAAGAGACCCAGTACTTC
d_gene: TRBD1; j_gene: TRBJ1-1; abundance: .; v_gene: TRBV6-1; CDR3aa: CASSDPRGSDTEAFF; CDR3nt: TGTGCCAGCAGTGACCCCAGGGGGTCGGACACTGAAGCTTTCTTT
d_gene: .; j_gene: TRBJ1-6; abundance: many; v_gene: TRBV28; CDR3aa: CASDLGGGNSPLHF; CDR3nt: TGTGCCAGTGATTTGGGAGGCGGTAATTCACCCCTCCACTTT
d_gene: TRBD1; j_gene: TRBJ1-4; abundance: .; v_gene: TRBV19; CDR3aa: CASSSPFGTGSDATNEKLFF; CDR3nt: TGTGCCAGTAGTTCGCCCTTCGGGACAGGGTCGGATGCAACTAATGAAAAACTGTTTTTT
d_gene: .; j_gene: TRBJ1-1; abundance: .; v_gene: TRBV6-5; CDR3aa: CASSQPAGTEAFF; CDR3nt: TGTGCCAGCAGCCAACCCGCGGGCACTGAAGCTTTCTTT
d_gene: .; j_gene: TRBJ2-5; abundance: .; v_gene: TRBV3-1/TRBV3-2; CDR3aa: CASSQDHRAVETQYF; CDR3nt: TGTGCCAGCAGCCAAGATCATCGCGCTGTGGAGACCCAGTACTTC